These T cell receptor delta chains were read from a single sample in a study of Vδ1+ human thymocytes. TCRdb redid the clone calls on the multiplex PCR reads with CATT. Of about 53,000 delta-chain clones listed, about 15% were seen once; the top ten hold about 0.35%. Source material: Vdelta1+ gamma-delta thymocytes from the thymus. These receptors were collected from a girl under two years old who had congenital heart surgery. Each CDR3 is given with its conserved first and last residue. A D gene is named only where the DNA matches it firmly. Clone sizes are given selectively: once, few, many, or a class where the clone is expanded.

J gene: TRDJ1
clone size: few
D gene: .
V gene: TRDV1
CDR3 protein: CALGELRFIPHTDKLIF
CDR3 DNA: TGTGCTCTTGGGGAACTAAGGTTTATCCCTCACACCGATAAACTCATCTTT

J gene: TRDJ1
clone size: few
D gene: .
V gene: TRDV1
CDR3 protein: CALGERCPTKSSWWGYTDKLIF
CDR3 DNA: TGTGCTCTTGGGGAACGTTGTCCTACTAAGTCCTCGTGGTGGGGTTACACCGATAAACTCATCTTT

J gene: TRDJ1
clone size: .
D gene: TRDD3
V gene: TRDV2
CDR3 protein: CACLYWGIRRLIF
CDR3 DNA: TGTGCCTGTCTGTACTGGGGGATACGAAGACTCATCTTC

J gene: TRDJ1
clone size: .
D gene: TRDD3
V gene: TRDV1
CDR3 protein: CALGEWPLPGGIRSKLIF
CDR3 DNA: TGTGCTCTTGGGGAATGGCCCCTTCCGGGGGGGATACGGTCTAAACTCATCTTT

J gene: TRDJ1
clone size: .
D gene: TRDD2
V gene: TRDV1
CDR3 protein: CALGVTLSYPERLNGGVDKLIF
CDR3 DNA: TGTGCTCTTGGGGTAACCCTTTCCTACCCCGAAAGGCTTAACGGGGGTGTCGATAAACTCATCTTT

J gene: TRDJ1
clone size: .
D gene: .
V gene: TRDV1
CDR3 protein: CALGESTGGEKYTDKLIF
CDR3 DNA: TGTGCTCTTGGGGAATCCACGGGGGGAGAAAAGTACACCGATAAACTCATCTTT

J gene: TRDJ1
clone size: few
D gene: TRDD2
V gene: TRDV1
CDR3 protein: CALGDPSYVVLGLLADKLIF
CDR3 DNA: TGTGCTCTTGGGGATCCTTCCTACGTGGTACTGGGGCTCCTGGCCGATAAACTCATCTTT

J gene: TRDJ1
clone size: .
D gene: TRDD2
V gene: TRDV1
CDR3 protein: CALGESPAFLHLLGYTDKLIF
CDR3 DNA: TGTGCTCTTGGGGAGTCCCCGGCCTTCCTACATCTACTGGGGTACACCGATAAACTCATCTTT

J gene: TRDJ1
clone size: few
D gene: TRDD3
V gene: TRDV1
CDR3 protein: CALGETWPAVLGDTVPLTDKLIF
CDR3 DNA: TGTGCTCTTGGGGAAACGTGGCCTGCCGTTCTCGGGGATACAGTCCCATTAACCGATAAACTCATCTTT

J gene: TRDJ1
clone size: .
D gene: TRDD3
V gene: TRDV1
CDR3 protein: CALGVRRAPITGGYRTDKLIF
CDR3 DNA: TGTGCTCTTGGGGTCCGCAGGGCGCCGATCACCGGGGGATACAGGACCGATAAACTCATCTTT

J gene: TRDJ1
clone size: .
D gene: TRDD3
V gene: TRDV3
CDR3 protein: CARDLRYWGIIVADKLIF
CDR3 DNA: TGTGCCCGCGACCTACGGTACTGGGGGATAATAGTAGCTGATAAACTCATCTTT

J gene: TRDJ1
clone size: few
D gene: TRDD3
V gene: TRDV1
CDR3 protein: CALGEGSELGDIKYTDKLIF
CDR3 DNA: TGTGCTCTTGGGGAAGGGTCCGAATTGGGGGATATAAAGTACACCGATAAACTCATCTTT

J gene: TRDJ1
clone size: few
D gene: TRDD3
V gene: TRDV1
CDR3 protein: CALGEPPPLETGGFPDKLIF
CDR3 DNA: TGTGCTCTTGGGGAACCCCCCCCCCTCGAGACTGGGGGATTCCCCGATAAACTCATCTTT

J gene: TRDJ1
clone size: many
D gene: TRDD3
V gene: TRDV2
CDR3 protein: CACDTLRSGGTGGELIF
CDR3 DNA: TGTGCCTGTGACACATTACGATCCGGCGGTACTGGGGGGGAACTCATCTTT

J gene: TRDJ1
clone size: few
D gene: .
V gene: TRDV1
CDR3 protein: CALGEGLLYTDKLIF
CDR3 DNA: TGTGCTCTTGGGGAGGGACTCCTGTACACCGATAAACTCATCTTT

J gene: TRDJ1
clone size: .
D gene: TRDD3
V gene: TRDV1
CDR3 protein: CALGELAHSTGGYRSTDKLIF
CDR3 DNA: TGTGCTCTTGGGGAACTTGCACACAGTACTGGGGGATACAGGAGCACCGATAAACTCATCTTT

J gene: TRDJ1
clone size: few
D gene: TRDD3
V gene: TRDV1
CDR3 protein: CALGEQGLPPGGPYTDKLIF
CDR3 DNA: TGTGCTCTTGGGGAACAAGGTCTCCCCCCTGGGGGACCGTACACCGATAAACTCATCTTT

J gene: TRDJ1
clone size: few
D gene: TRDD3
V gene: TRDV1
CDR3 protein: CALGEPDFPNQNWGIQKLIF
CDR3 DNA: TGTGCTCTTGGGGAGCCTGACTTTCCTAATCAAAACTGGGGGATACAAAAACTCATCTTT

J gene: TRDJ1
clone size: .
D gene: .
V gene: TRDV1
CDR3 protein: CALGELGREDTDKLIF
CDR3 DNA: TGTGCTCTTGGGGAACTTGGGAGGGAGGACACCGATAAACTCATCTTT

J gene: TRDJ1
clone size: .
D gene: TRDD3
V gene: TRDV1
CDR3 protein: CALGRASYVGLGDREPDKLIF
CDR3 DNA: TGTGCTCTTGGTCGGGCTTCCTACGTGGGACTGGGGGATAGGGAACCCGATAAACTCATCTTT

J gene: TRDJ1
clone size: few
D gene: .
V gene: TRDV1
CDR3 protein: CALGDLLSGGSTVDKLIF
CDR3 DNA: TGTGCTCTTGGGGACCTACTCTCGGGGGGTTCGACCGTCGATAAACTCATCTTT

J gene: TRDJ1
clone size: .
D gene: TRDD2
V gene: TRDV2
CDR3 protein: CACGPKFLQSGGENTDKLIF
CDR3 DNA: TGTGCCTGTGGCCCTAAATTCCTACAAAGTGGTGGGGAAAACACCGATAAACTCATCTTT